The rows below give T cell receptor beta chains drawn from one sample of a study of blood T cells in healthy people across ages. TCRdb processed the 5' RACE reads anew with MiXCR; each CDR3 protein has one entry. This table has more than 1,400,000 distinct CDR3 sequences, approximately 42% appearing once. Sequences were obtained from blood. These TCRs come from a woman under 30 in good health. Each CDR3 is given with its conserved first and last residue. The order of the fields is J gene, CDR3 length, V gene, CDR3 protein.

j_gene: TRBJ2-7
len: 16
v_gene: TRBV12-3/TRBV12-4
CDR3aa: CASSLRLSGGSYEQYF

j_gene: TRBJ2-3
len: 14
v_gene: TRBV14
CDR3aa: CASSPGILTDTQYF

j_gene: TRBJ2-3
len: 17
v_gene: TRBV20-1
CDR3aa: CSARDLSGGLRGDTQYF

j_gene: TRBJ2-7
len: 13
v_gene: TRBV20-1
CDR3aa: CSGRDPSYNEQYF

j_gene: TRBJ2-7
len: 11
v_gene: TRBV29-1
CDR3aa: CSVPGRYEQYF

j_gene: TRBJ2-2
len: 16
v_gene: TRBV2
CDR3aa: CASSEALVGVTGELFF

j_gene: TRBJ1-1
len: 15
v_gene: TRBV7-9
CDR3aa: CASSWDGGDGTEAFF

j_gene: TRBJ2-7
len: 17
v_gene: TRBV3-1
CDR3aa: CASSRGTSGALAYEQYF

j_gene: TRBJ1-2
len: 16
v_gene: TRBV6-2/TRBV6-3
CDR3aa: CASSQGTGEIRYGYTF

j_gene: TRBJ1-2
len: 16
v_gene: TRBV14
CDR3aa: CASSQDFTGGTYGYTF

j_gene: TRBJ2-1
len: 14
v_gene: TRBV4-1
CDR3aa: CASSQGTEHNEQFF

j_gene: TRBJ2-1
len: 18
v_gene: TRBV9
CDR3aa: CASSDPSTSGGGLYEQFF

j_gene: TRBJ2-5
len: 14
v_gene: TRBV21-1
CDR3aa: CASSKGPAPETQYF

j_gene: TRBJ2-7
len: 14
v_gene: TRBV7-2
CDR3aa: CASSPYRETYEQYF

j_gene: NA
len: 13
v_gene: TRBV19
CDR3aa: CASSIGGIYEQYF

j_gene: TRBJ2-7
len: 16
v_gene: TRBV7-2
CDR3aa: CASQIPPTSGRHEQYF

j_gene: TRBJ2-5
len: 13
v_gene: TRBV6-1
CDR3aa: CAGQRTVQETQYF

j_gene: TRBJ2-7
len: 13
v_gene: TRBV12-3/TRBV12-4
CDR3aa: CASSPLLFYEQYF

j_gene: TRBJ2-5
len: 15
v_gene: TRBV9
CDR3aa: CASSAPGINWETQYF

j_gene: TRBJ1-4
len: 15
v_gene: TRBV28
CDR3aa: CASSSPTGLREKLFF

j_gene: TRBJ2-3
len: 17
v_gene: TRBV6-2/TRBV6-3
CDR3aa: CASSYGGSGRAGDTQYF

j_gene: TRBJ2-3
len: 15
v_gene: TRBV6-5
CDR3aa: CASSMQSLSTDTQYF

j_gene: TRBJ2-5
len: 17
v_gene: TRBV29-1
CDR3aa: CSVEFAGGLAGGETQYF

j_gene: TRBJ1-6
len: 15
v_gene: TRBV30
CDR3aa: CAWSVRYRDNSPLHF

j_gene: NA
len: 14
v_gene: TRBV20-1
CDR3aa: CSARVSGSNNEQYF

j_gene: TRBJ1-2
len: 15
v_gene: TRBV7-9
CDR3aa: CASSKLGTQNYGYTF

j_gene: TRBJ1-2
len: 17
v_gene: TRBV6-6
CDR3aa: CASGLTGTTGANYGYTF

j_gene: TRBJ2-7
len: 16
v_gene: TRBV6-1
CDR3aa: CASKRTGELGRNEQYF

j_gene: TRBJ1-2
len: 12
v_gene: TRBV20-1
CDR3aa: CSAQPDKWGYTF

j_gene: TRBJ2-7
len: 15
v_gene: TRBV6-5
CDR3aa: CASSYSLAGNYEQYF

j_gene: TRBJ2-2
len: 13
v_gene: TRBV9
CDR3aa: CASSRLDTGELFF

j_gene: TRBJ2-7
len: 14
v_gene: TRBV7-2
CDR3aa: CASSFSSTYNEQYF

j_gene: NA
len: 19
v_gene: TRBV12-5
CDR3aa: CASGYRAGLAGGTYNEQYF

j_gene: TRBJ2-1
len: 16
v_gene: TRBV24-1
CDR3aa: CATSDGLAGTYNEQFF

j_gene: TRBJ2-3
len: 12
v_gene: TRBV6-5
CDR3aa: CAAMGRTDTQYF

j_gene: TRBJ2-1
len: 16
v_gene: TRBV12-3/TRBV12-4
CDR3aa: CASMGTSGTFYNEQFF

j_gene: TRBJ2-2
len: 15
v_gene: TRBV6-5
CDR3aa: CASRVLSSGAGELFF

j_gene: TRBJ2-7
len: 15
v_gene: TRBV12-3/TRBV12-4
CDR3aa: CASSGGTSPSYEQYF

j_gene: TRBJ2-3
len: 16
v_gene: TRBV6-1
CDR3aa: CASSQGGYSSTDTQYF

j_gene: TRBJ1-2
len: 17
v_gene: TRBV14
CDR3aa: CASSQSSVDAGFYGYTF

j_gene: TRBJ2-1
len: 13
v_gene: TRBV20-1
CDR3aa: CSAPSSGQSGQFF

j_gene: TRBJ2-1
len: 15
v_gene: TRBV3-1
CDR3aa: CASSQRGTLRDEQFF

j_gene: TRBJ1-2
len: 14
v_gene: TRBV7-8
CDR3aa: CASSLGTGGAGYTF